This is a list of T cell receptor beta chains from one sample in a study of T cells in Graves' hyperthyroidism and ophthalmopathy. MiXCR was run by TCRdb on the multiplex PCR reads, yielding one entry per CDR3 protein. Here the sample spans roughly 700,000 distinct CDR3 sequences, just over 35% being singletons. Sequencing was carried out using blood. These receptors originate from a woman aged 35 to 49 with Graves' hyperthyroidism. Both conserved end residues are part of each CDR3. D genes are given only for firm matches. Size values are once, few and many counts, or a class for expanded clones, and some rows have none.

V	D	J	size	DNA	CDR3
TRBV10-3	.	TRBJ2-2	.	TGTGCCAGCAGCTTTATCGGGGCCACCGGGGAGCTGTTTTTT	CASSFIGATGELFF
TRBV19	.	TRBJ2-5	.	TGTGCCAGTAGTAGGGGGCCCTGGGAGGAGACCCAGTACTTC	CASSRGPWEETQYF
TRBV6-6	.	TRBJ2-5	many	TGTGCCAGCAGTTACGGGGGAAGCATAGAGACCCAGTACTTC	CASSYGGSIETQYF
TRBV30	TRBD2	TRBJ2-7	.	TGTGCCATCCGGGTCACTAGCGGGATGTACGAGCAGTACTTC	CAIRVTSGMYEQYF
TRBV2	.	TRBJ1-5	few	TGTGCCAGCACTCCAGGGGCCGCTCAGCCCCAGCATTTT	CASTPGAAQPQHF
TRBV7-8	.	TRBJ1-2	.	TGTGCCAGCAGCTTAGTATGGACGGGCTACACCTTC	CASSLVWTGYTF
TRBV4-3	TRBD2	TRBJ2-7	.	TGCGCCAGCAGCCAAGACCGGGGGAGGGCCTACGAGCAGTACTTC	CASSQDRGRAYEQYF
TRBV6-6	TRBD1	TRBJ1-2	once	TGTGCCAGCAGTTACGATTGGACAGGGGGGGATGGCTACACCTTC	CASSYDWTGGDGYTF
TRBV25-1	TRBD1	TRBJ2-7	.	TGTGCCAGCAGCGCCGGCCGGGACAGCTACGAGCAGTACTTC	CASSAGRDSYEQYF
TRBV7-2	.	TRBJ1-1	few	TGTGCCAGCAGCTTAGAAGAGCCGGGGAGAACTGAAGCTTTCTTT	CASSLEEPGRTEAFF
TRBV28	TRBD1	TRBJ1-2	.	TGTGCCAGCAGTTTATTTTCCGGACAGGGAGGTACTGTGAGCTATGGCTACACCTTC	CASSLFSGQGGTVSYGYTF
TRBV24-1	.	TRBJ2-1	.	TGTGCCACCAGTGATTTCTGGGGTTCCCACAATGAGCAGTTCTTC	CATSDFWGSHNEQFF
TRBV10-2	.	TRBJ1-5	.	TGCGCCAGCAGTGAGTCCCGCAGGGACCAGCCCCAGCATTTT	CASSESRRDQPQHF
TRBV7-2	.	TRBJ2-5	.	TGTGCCAGCAGCTTATCTCAAGAGGCCCAGTACTTC	CASSLSQEAQYF
TRBV20-1	.	TRBJ2-7	.	TGCAGTGCTAGAGATCCACAAGGGGTGGTCTACGAGCAGTACTTC	CSARDPQGVVYEQYF
TRBV7-9	.	TRBJ2-2	once	TGCGCCAGCAGCCAAGATTGGTCAGGGGCGAACACCGGGGAGCTGTTTTTT	CASSQDWSGANTGELFF
TRBV2	TRBD1	TRBJ1-5	.	TGTGCCAGCAGTATACAGGGGGCTCTCCAGCATTTT	CASSIQGALQHF
TRBV25-1	.	TRBJ1-4	.	TGTGCCAGTACTGACAGTTCAACTAATGAAAAACTGTTTTTT	CASTDSSTNEKLFF
TRBV20-1	.	TRBJ1-2	.	TGCAGTGCTAGTAAATTCTTTGGGGGCGCGCGGGGCTACACCTTC	CSASKFFGGARGYTF
TRBV7-9	TRBD2	TRBJ2-7	.	TGTGCCAGCAGCCCCTATAGCGGGAGGCCCCTTAAGGGGGGCTACGAGCAGTACTTC	CASSPYSGRPLKGGYEQYF
TRBV27	TRBD1	TRBJ2-7	few	TGTGCCAGCAGTACAGACAGGGGTCCTCTCTACGAGCAGTACTTC	CASSTDRGPLYEQYF
TRBV12-3/TRBV12-4	.	TRBJ2-7	.	TGTGCCAGCAGTCCCCGGGGCAGGACAAACTACGAGCAGTACTTC	CASSPRGRTNYEQYF
TRBV19	.	TRBJ1-5	many	TGTGCCAGTAGTATAAGTGTCGCAGGCAATCAGCCCCAGCATTTT	CASSISVAGNQPQHF
TRBV29-1	.	TRBJ1-1	.	TGCAGCGTTCTCGGAGGGATTACGAACACTGAAGCTTTCTTT	CSVLGGITNTEAFF
TRBV10-3	.	TRBJ2-1	.	TGTGCCAGCAGTGACTCGTACAAGCGCGAGCAGTTCTTC	CASSDSYKREQFF
TRBV12-3/TRBV12-4	.	TRBJ1-3	.	TGTGCCAGCAGTCTTCACGGACGCTCTGGAAACACCATATATTTT	CASSLHGRSGNTIYF
TRBV4-3	TRBD1	TRBJ1-1	.	TGCGCCAGCAGCCAAGGAAATCAGGGGGCGGGGGCTTTCTTT	CASSQGNQGAGAFF
TRBV7-8	TRBD1	TRBJ2-7	few	TGTGCCAGCAGTGATCCCCCCACAGGGGGAGACGAGCAGTACTTC	CASSDPPTGGDEQYF
TRBV7-2	TRBD1	TRBJ1-2	.	TGTGCCAGCAGCCCGGTGGGACAGGCGAACTATGGCTACACCTTC	CASSPVGQANYGYTF
TRBV5-1	.	TRBJ2-7	few	TGTGCCAGCAGCTTGTCGGACGTCTACGAGCAGTACTTC	CASSLSDVYEQYF
TRBV7-8	TRBD1	TRBJ1-2	few	TGCGCCAGCAGCCAATATTCGACAGGGGACTTTGGTGGCTACACCTTC	CASSQYSTGDFGGYTF
TRBV29-1	.	TRBJ1-1	.	TGCAGCGTTGTGGCAGTCACTGAAGCTTTCTTT	CSVVAVTEAFF
TRBV14	TRBD1	TRBJ1-1	.	TGTGCCAGCAGCCAAGATTGGGCAGGGGGAGTTTGGACTGAAGCTTTCTTT	CASSQDWAGGVWTEAFF
TRBV19	.	TRBJ1-5	.	TGTGCCAGTAGTCGCACGGGACAACGAGATCATCAGCCCCAGCATTTT	CASSRTGQRDHQPQHF
TRBV7-2	.	TRBJ2-7	many	TGTGCCAGCAGCTTAGCGCTTCCAGGTCCACATGACGAGCAGTACTTC	CASSLALPGPHDEQYF
TRBV20-1	TRBD1	TRBJ1-5	.	TGCAGTGCCCGACAGGGGGACAATCAGCCCCAGCTTTTT	CSARQGDNQPQLF
TRBV7-8	.	TRBJ2-7	many	TGTGCCAGCAGCTTAGCTGCGGAAGCCTACGAGCAGTACTTC	CASSLAAEAYEQYF
TRBV9	TRBD1	TRBJ2-7	many	TGTGCCAGCAGCGTACAGGGACAGGGGTCCTACGAGCAGTACTTC	CASSVQGQGSYEQYF
TRBV12-3/TRBV12-4	.	TRBJ1-5	few	TGTGCCAGCAGCCGAACACGGGGAATCAATCAGCCCCAGCATTTT	CASSRTRGINQPQHF
TRBV2	.	TRBJ2-6	.	TGTGCCAACCGGGTCGGGGCCAACGTCCTGACTTTC	CANRVGANVLTF
TRBV10-3	.	TRBJ1-2	many	TGTGCCATCAGTGAGTCGAGGGGTCCGAGGGACGGCGGCTACACCTTC	CAISESRGPRDGGYTF
TRBV6-1	.	TRBJ1-1	.	TGTGCCAGCACGTTGGCTGGGGTCACTGAAGCTTTCTTT	CASTLAGVTEAFF
TRBV2	.	TRBJ2-7	.	TGTGCCAGCAGTGAACCCGGCAGGGCCGAGCAGTACTTC	CASSEPGRAEQYF
TRBV4-3	.	TRBJ1-1	.	TGCGCCAGCAGCCAATGGTCTTCGGCGGAAGCTTTCTTT	CASSQWSSAEAFF
TRBV20-1	TRBD2	TRBJ2-3	.	TGCAGTGTTGTACTAGCGGGAGATACGCAGTATTTT	CSVVLAGDTQYF
TRBV20-1	TRBD1	TRBJ1-1	many	TGCAGTGCGGACAGGGTGAACACTGAAGCTTTCTTT	CSADRVNTEAFF
TRBV7-2	.	TRBJ2-7	.	TGTGCCAGCAGCTTGGGGTTTTCCTACGAGCAGTACTTC	CASSLGFSYEQYF
TRBV2	.	TRBJ2-6	few	TGTGCCAGCACCCCTATGCTCGTGAGCTCTGGGGCCAACGTCCTGACTTTC	CASTPMLVSSGANVLTF
TRBV7-2	.	TRBJ2-5	.	TGTGTCAGCAGTTTAGGTGGAGTCGAGGAGACCCAGTACTTC	CVSSLGGVEETQYF
TRBV19	.	TRBJ1-5	many	TGTGCCAGTAGTTTAGACAGACACAATCAGCCCCAGCATTTT	CASSLDRHNQPQHF
TRBV10-2	.	TRBJ1-4	many	TGCGCCAGCAGTGGGCAGGGTCGGGAAAAACTGTTTTTT	CASSGQGREKLFF
TRBV20-1	.	TRBJ1-5	.	TGCAGTGCCCCTGTGGGCGGAGTCGGAGAGACCCAGCATTTT	CSAPVGGVGETQHF
TRBV28	TRBD1	TRBJ2-1	.	TGTGCCACCAGCATCCCCGGAAAGGGACAGGTGAATGAGCAGTTCTTC	CATSIPGKGQVNEQFF
TRBV10-3	TRBD2	TRBJ2-7	many	TGTGCCATCAGTGAGGGCGGGGGATACTCCTACGAGCAGTACTTC	CAISEGGGYSYEQYF
TRBV20-1	TRBD2	TRBJ2-7	many	TGCAGTGCTAGGACGCCTAGCGGATCCTACGAGCAGTACTTC	CSARTPSGSYEQYF
TRBV15	TRBD2	TRBJ2-7	many	TGTGCCACCAGCAGAGCGGCGGGAGGTGGCGAGCAGTACTTC	CATSRAAGGGEQYF
TRBV4-3	.	TRBJ1-4	few	TGCGCCAGCAGCGCCGCCGGAACAACTAATGAAAAACTGTTTTTT	CASSAAGTTNEKLFF
TRBV7-2	TRBD1	TRBJ2-2	.	TGTGCCAGCAGCTTCATGGGGACAGGAAACACCGGGGAGCTGTTTTTT	CASSFMGTGNTGELFF